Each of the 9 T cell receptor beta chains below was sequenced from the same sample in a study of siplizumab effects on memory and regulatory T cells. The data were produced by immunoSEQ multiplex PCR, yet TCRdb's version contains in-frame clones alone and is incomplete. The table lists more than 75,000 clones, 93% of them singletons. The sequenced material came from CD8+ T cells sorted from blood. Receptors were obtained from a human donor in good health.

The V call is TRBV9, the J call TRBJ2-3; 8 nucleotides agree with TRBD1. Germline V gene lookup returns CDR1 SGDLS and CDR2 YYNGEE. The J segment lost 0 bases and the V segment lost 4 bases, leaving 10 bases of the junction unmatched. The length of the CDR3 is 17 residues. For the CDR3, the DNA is TGTGCCAGCAGCTCAGACCCCCGACAGGGGAGCACAGATACGCAGTATTTT. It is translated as CASSSDPRQGSTDTQYF. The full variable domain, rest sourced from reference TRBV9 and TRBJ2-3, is DSGVTQTPKHLITATGQRVTLRCSPRSGDLSVYWYQQSLDQGLQFLIQYYNGEERAKGNILERFSAQQFPDLHSELNLSSLELGDSALYFCASSSDPRQGSTDTQYFGPGTRLTVL.

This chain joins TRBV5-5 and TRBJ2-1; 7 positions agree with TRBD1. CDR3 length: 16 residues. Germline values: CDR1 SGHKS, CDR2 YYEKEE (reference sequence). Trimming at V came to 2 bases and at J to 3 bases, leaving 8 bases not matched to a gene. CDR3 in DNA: TGTGCCAGCAGCTTTAACCGGGACAGTTACTACAATGAGCAGTTCTTC. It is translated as CASSFNRDSYYNEQFF.

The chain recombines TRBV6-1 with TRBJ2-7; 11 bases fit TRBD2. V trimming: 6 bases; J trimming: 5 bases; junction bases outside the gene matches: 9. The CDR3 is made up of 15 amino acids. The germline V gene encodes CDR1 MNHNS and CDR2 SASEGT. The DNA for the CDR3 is TGTGCCAGCAGCATTATAGCGGGGGGGACCAACGAGCAGTACTTC. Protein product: CASSIIAGGTNEQYF.

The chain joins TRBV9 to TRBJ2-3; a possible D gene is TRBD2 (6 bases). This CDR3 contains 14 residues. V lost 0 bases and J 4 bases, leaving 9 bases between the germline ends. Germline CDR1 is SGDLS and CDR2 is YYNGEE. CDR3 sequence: CASSVDGGSDTQYF. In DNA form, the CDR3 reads TGTGCCAGCAGCGTAGATGGAGGGTCAGATACGCAGTATTTT.

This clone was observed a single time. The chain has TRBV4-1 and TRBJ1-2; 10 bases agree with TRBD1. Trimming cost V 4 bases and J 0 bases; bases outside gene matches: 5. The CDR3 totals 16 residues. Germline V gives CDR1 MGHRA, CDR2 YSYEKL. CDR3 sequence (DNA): TGCGCCAGCAGCCCGACAGGGGGCGAGCCTAACTATGGCTACACCTTC. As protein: CASSPTGGEPNYGYTF.

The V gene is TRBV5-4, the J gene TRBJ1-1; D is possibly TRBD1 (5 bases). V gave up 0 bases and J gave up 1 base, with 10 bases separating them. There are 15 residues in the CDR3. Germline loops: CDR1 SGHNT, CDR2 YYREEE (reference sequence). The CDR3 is CASSLEPTENTEAFF. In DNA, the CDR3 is TGTGCCAGCAGCTTGGAACCGACAGAGAACACTGAAGCTTTCTTT.

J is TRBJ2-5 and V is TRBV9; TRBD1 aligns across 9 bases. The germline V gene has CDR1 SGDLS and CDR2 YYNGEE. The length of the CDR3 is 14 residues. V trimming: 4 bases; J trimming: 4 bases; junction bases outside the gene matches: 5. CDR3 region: CASSTTGGIETQYF. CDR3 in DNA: TGTGCCAGCAGCACCACAGGGGGCATAGAGACCCAGTACTTC. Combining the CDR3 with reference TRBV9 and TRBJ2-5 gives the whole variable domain DSGVTQTPKHLITATGQRVTLRCSPRSGDLSVYWYQQSLDQGLQFLIQYYNGEERAKGNILERFSAQQFPDLHSELNLSSLELGDSALYFCASSTTGGIETQYFGPGTRLLVL.

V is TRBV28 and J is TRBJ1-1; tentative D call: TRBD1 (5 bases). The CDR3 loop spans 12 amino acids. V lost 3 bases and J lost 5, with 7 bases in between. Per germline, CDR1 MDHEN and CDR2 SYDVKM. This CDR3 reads CASSFRGTEAFF. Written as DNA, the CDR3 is TGTGCCAGCAGTTTCCGGGGGACTGAAGCTTTCTTT.

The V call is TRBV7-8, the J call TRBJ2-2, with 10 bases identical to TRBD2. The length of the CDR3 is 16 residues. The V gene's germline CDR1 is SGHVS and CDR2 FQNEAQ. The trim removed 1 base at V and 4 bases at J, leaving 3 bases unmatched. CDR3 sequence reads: CASSLGLAGVTGELFF. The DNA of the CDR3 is TGTGCCAGCAGCTTAGGTCTAGCGGGAGTCACCGGGGAGCTGTTTTTT. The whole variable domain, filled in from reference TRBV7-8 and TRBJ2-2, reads GAGVSQSPRYKVAKRGQDVALRCDPISGHVSLFWYQQALGQGPEFLTYFQNEAQLDKSGLPSDRFFAERPEGSVSTLKIQRTQQEDSAVYLCASSLGLAGVTGELFFGEGSRLTVL.